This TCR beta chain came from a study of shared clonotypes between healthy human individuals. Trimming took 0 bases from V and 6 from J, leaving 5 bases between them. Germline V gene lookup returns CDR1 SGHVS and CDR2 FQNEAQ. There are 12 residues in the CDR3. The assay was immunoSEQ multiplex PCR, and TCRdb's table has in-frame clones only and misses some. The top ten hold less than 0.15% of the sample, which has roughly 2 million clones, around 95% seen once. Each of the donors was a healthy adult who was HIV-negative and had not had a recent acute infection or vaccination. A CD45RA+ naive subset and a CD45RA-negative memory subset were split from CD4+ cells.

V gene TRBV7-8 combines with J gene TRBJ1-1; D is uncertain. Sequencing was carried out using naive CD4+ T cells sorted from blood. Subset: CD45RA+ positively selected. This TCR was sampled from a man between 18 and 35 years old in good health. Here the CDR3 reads CASSLAPAEAFF. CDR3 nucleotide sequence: TGTGCCAGCAGCTTAGCTCCCGCTGAAGCTTTCTTT.